This TCR beta chain comes out of a study of naive and memory T cell subsets. Study-wide findings and caveats: Each distinct alpha or beta sequence counts as one clonotype.

Two oligonucleotides, mixed equimolar, formed the beta constant-region primer covering TRBC1 and TRBC2. TCRdb fed the UMI-ligation and nested PCR reads into MiXCR, producing one record per CDR3 protein. The sample lists tens of thousands of distinct CDR3 sequences, roughly 14% occurring once. With 2 bases removed from V and 5 bases from J, the gap between germline ends came to 15 bases. The CDR3 runs to 15 residues. CDR1 and CDR2 from the germline V gene are SGHKS and YYEKEE (reference sequence). CD4+ T cell IFNgamma after overnight CMV lysate exposure gave donor CMV status. Sequential positive selection took CD4 T cells first, then CD8 T cells. Effector memory cells were sorted as CD45RA-CD27-, EMRA cells as CD45RA+CD27-. Remarks on this clonotype: Its specificity is unknown.

Sequences were obtained from effector memory CD4+ T cells from blood. Subset defined: effector memory, CD45RA- CD27-. The J gene is TRBJ2-3, the V gene TRBV5-5; D is possibly TRBD1 or TRBD2 (6 bases each). This TCR was recovered from a human donor in good health. Written as DNA, the CDR3 is TGTGCCAGCAGCTTAGGGGGAGGATTCAGAGATACGCAGTATTTT. This encodes CASSLGGGFRDTQYF.